This TCR beta chain was observed in a study of T cell changes during pregnancy in multiple sclerosis. TCRdb's copy holds only in-frame clones and misses some; the assay was immunoSEQ multiplex PCR. The sample holds about 77,000 clones; about 88% are singletons and the top ten take about 1.9%. A few counts support this clone. Germline assignment: CDR1 MNHNS and CDR2 SASEGT. The ends were cut back, 6 bases at V and 9 bases at J, with 8 bases in the middle. The length of the CDR3 is 10 residues. The J gene is TRBJ1-1, the V gene TRBV6-1; D might be TRBD1 (6 bases). The sample in question was peripheral blood, obtained before pregnancy. The sequence derives from a female donor with multiple sclerosis, enrolled in a pregnancy study. For the CDR3, the DNA is TGTGCCAGCAGAGACAGGAAAGCTTTCTTT. This codes for CASRDRKAFF.